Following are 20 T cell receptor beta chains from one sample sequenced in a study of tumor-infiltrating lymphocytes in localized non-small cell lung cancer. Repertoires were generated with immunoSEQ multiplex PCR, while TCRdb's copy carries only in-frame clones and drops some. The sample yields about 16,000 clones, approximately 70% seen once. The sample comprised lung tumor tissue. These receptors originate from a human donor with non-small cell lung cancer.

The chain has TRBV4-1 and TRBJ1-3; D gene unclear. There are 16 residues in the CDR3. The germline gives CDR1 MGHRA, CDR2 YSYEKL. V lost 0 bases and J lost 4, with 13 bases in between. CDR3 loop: CASSQDPLLGGNTIYF. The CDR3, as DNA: TGCGCCAGCAGCCAAGACCCCTTACTAGGGGGAAACACCATATATTTT.

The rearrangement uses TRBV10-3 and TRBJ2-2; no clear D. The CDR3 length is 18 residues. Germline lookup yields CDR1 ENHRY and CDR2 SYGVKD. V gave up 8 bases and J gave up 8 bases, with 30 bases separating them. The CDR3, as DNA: TGTGCCATCCGGAGCGCATCCTCAGGAACAGAGTCATCGGGGGAGCTGTTTTTT. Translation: CAIRSASSGTESSGELFF.

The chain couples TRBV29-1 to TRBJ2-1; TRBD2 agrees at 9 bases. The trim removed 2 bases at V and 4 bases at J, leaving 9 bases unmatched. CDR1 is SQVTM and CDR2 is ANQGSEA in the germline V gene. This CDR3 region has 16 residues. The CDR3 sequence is CSVELAGSNRYNEQFF. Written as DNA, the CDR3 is TGCAGCGTTGAACTAGCGGGAAGTAATCGATACAATGAGCAGTTCTTC.

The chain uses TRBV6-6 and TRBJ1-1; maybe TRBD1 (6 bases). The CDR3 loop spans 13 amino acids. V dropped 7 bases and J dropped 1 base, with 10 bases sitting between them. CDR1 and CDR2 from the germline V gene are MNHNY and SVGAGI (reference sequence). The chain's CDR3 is CASNDRPNTEAFF. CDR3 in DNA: TGTGCCAGCAACGACAGGCCGAACACTGAAGCTTTCTTT.

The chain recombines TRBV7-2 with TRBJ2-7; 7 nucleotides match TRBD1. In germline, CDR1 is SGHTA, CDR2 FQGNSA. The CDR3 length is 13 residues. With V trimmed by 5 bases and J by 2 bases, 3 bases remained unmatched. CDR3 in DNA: TGTGCCAGCAGCCCGACAGGGCCCTACGAGCAGTACTTC. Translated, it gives CASSPTGPYEQYF. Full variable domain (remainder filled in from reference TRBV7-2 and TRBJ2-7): GAGVSQSPSNKVTEKGKDVELRCDPISGHTALYWYRQSLGQGLEFLIYFQGNSAPDKSGLPSDRFSAERTGGSVSTLTIQRTQQEDSAVYLCASSPTGPYEQYFGPGTRLTVT.

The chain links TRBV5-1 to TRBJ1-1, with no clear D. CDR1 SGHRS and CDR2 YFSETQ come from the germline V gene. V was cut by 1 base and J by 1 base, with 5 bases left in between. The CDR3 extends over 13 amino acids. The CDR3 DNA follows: TGCGCCAGCAGCTTGCAGGCGAACACTGAAGCTTTCTTT. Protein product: CASSLQANTEAFF.

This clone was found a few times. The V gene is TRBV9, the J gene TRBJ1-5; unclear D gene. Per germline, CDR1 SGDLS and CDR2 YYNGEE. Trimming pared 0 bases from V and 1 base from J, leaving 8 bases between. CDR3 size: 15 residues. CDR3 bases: TGTGCCAGCAGCGTAGGGGGAAGAAGCAATCAGCCCCAGCATTTT. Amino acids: CASSVGGRSNQPQHF.

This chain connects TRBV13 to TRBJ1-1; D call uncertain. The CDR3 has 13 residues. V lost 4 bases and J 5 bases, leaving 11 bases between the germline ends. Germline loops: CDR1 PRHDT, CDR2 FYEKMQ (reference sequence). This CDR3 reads CASSSRMETEAFF. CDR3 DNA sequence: TGTGCCAGCAGCTCTAGGATGGAGACTGAAGCTTTCTTT.

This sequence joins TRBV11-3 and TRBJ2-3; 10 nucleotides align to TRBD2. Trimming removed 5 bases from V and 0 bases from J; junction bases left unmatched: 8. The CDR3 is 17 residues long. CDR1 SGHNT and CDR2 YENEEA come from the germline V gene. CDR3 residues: CASSLGLADSSTDTQYF. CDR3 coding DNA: TGTGCCAGCAGCCTCGGACTAGCGGATTCTAGCACAGATACGCAGTATTTT.

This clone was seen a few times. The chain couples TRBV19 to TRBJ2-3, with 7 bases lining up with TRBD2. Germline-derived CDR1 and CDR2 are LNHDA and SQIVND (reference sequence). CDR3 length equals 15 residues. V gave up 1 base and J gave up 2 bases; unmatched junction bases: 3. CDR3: CASSIGLAVTDTQYF. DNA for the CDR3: TGTGCCAGTAGTATAGGGCTAGCGGTCACAGATACGCAGTATTTT.

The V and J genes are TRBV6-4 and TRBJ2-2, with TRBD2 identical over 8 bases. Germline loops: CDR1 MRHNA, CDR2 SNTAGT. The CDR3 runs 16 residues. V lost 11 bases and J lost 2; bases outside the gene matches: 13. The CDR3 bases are TGTGCCGCCCCCCCGGGGGGGCGGGGAAACACCGGGGAGCTGTTTTTT. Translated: CAAPPGGRGNTGELFF.

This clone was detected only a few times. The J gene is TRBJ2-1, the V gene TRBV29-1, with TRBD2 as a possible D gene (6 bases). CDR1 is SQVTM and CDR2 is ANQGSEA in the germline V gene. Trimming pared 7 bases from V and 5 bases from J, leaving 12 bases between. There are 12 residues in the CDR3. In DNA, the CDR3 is TGCAGCGGGGGGGAGCCCCACAATGAGCAGTTCTTC. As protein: CSGGEPHNEQFF.

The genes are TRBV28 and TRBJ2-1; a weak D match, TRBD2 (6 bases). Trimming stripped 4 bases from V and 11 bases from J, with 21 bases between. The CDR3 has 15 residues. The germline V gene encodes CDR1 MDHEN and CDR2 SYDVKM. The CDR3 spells CASSSRGNRSYQQFF. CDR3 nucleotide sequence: TGTGCCAGCAGTTCCCGGGGGAACCGGTCATATCAGCAGTTCTTC.

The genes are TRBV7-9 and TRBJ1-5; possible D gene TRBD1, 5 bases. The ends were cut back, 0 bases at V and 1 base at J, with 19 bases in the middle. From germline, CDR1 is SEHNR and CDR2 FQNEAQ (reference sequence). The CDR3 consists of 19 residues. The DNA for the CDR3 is TGTGCCAGCAGCTTAGCGCCCCGCGGGGGAGGAGAAAGCAATCAGCCCCAGCATTTT. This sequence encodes CASSLAPRGGGESNQPQHF.

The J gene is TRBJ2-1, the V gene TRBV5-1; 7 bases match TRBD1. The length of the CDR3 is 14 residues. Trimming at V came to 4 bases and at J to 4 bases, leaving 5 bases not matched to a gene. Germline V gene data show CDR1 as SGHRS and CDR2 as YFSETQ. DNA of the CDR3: TGCGCCAGCAGCCTGGGACAGTTATACAATGAGCAGTTCTTC. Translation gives CASSLGQLYNEQFF. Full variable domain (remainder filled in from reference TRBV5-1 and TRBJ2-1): KAGVTQTPRYLIKTRGQQVTLSCSPISGHRSVSWYQQTPGQGLQFLFEYFSETQRNKGNFPGRFSGRQFSNSRSEMNVSTLELGDSALYLCASSLGQLYNEQFFGPGTRLTVL.

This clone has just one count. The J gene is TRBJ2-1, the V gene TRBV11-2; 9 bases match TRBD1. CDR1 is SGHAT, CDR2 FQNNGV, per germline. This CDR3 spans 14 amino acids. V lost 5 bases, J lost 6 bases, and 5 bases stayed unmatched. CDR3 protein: CASSLGTGFNEQFF. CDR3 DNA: TGTGCCAGCAGCCTCGGGACAGGGTTCAATGAGCAGTTCTTC.

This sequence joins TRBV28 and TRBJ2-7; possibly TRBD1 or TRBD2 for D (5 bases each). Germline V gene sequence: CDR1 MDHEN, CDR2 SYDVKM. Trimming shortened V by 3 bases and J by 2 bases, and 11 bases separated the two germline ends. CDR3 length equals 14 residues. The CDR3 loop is CASSLRGYPYEQYF. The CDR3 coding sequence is TGTGCCAGCAGTTTGAGGGGCTACCCCTACGAGCAGTACTTC.

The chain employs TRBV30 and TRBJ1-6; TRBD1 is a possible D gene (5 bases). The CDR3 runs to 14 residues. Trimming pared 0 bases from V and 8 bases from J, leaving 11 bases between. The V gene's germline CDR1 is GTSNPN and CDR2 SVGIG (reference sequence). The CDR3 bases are TGTGCCTGGAGTGTACCGTGGGGCTATTCACCCCTCCACTTT. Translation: CAWSVPWGYSPLHF.

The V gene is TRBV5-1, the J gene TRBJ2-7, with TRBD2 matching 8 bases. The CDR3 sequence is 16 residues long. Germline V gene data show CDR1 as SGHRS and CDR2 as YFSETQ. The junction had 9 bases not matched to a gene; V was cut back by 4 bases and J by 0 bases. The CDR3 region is CASSPGAGAISYEQYF. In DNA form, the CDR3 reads TGCGCCAGCAGCCCGGGAGCGGGAGCTATCTCCTACGAGCAGTACTTC.

CDR3 nucleotides: TGTGCCAGCAGCCCCGGGCCACAGCCTGAAGCTTTCTTT. The encoded protein is CASSPGPQPEAFF. The chain recombines TRBV7-2 with TRBJ1-1; D is unresolved. Germline loops: CDR1 SGHTA, CDR2 FQGNSA. This CDR3 has 13 residues. Trimming pared 5 bases from V and 6 bases from J, leaving 13 bases between.